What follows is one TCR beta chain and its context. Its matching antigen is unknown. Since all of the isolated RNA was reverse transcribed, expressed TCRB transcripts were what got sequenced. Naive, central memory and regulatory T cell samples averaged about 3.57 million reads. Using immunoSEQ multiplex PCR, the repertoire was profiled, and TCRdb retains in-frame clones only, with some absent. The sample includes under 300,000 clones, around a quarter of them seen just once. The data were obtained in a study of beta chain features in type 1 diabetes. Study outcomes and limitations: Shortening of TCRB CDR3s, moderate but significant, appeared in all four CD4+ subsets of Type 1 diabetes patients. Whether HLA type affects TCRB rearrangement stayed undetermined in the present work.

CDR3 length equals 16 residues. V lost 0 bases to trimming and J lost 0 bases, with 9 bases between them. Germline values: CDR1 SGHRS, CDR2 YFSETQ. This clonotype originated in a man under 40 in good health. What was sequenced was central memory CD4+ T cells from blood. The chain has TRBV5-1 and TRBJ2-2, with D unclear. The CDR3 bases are TGCGCCAGCAGCTTGGAGGTTGGGGCGAACACCGGGGAGCTGTTTTTT. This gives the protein CASSLEVGANTGELFF.